This T cell receptor (beta chain) was recorded in a study of early T cells in non-severe SARS-CoV-2 infection. Study-level information: The study sequenced bulk RNA from unsorted whole blood, with chains unpaired. Study-wide results and caveats: Missing private and CD4 specificities, VDJdb matching favored anti-spike CD8 responses.

This clonotype was counted at least ten times. Its specificity is unknown. V gave up 5 bases and J gave up 15 bases, with 20 bases separating them. The CDR3 loop spans 13 amino acids. CDR1 is MGHDK and CDR2 is SYGVNS in the germline V gene. Attachment of unique molecular identifiers to individual cDNA molecules was performed. TCRdb used MiXCR to reprocess the 5' RACE reads, holding one entry per CDR3 protein. The table includes 55,000 to 70,000 distinct CDR3 sequences, 4.9% detected once. This chain joins TRBV25-1 and TRBJ2-4; perhaps D is TRBD1 or TRBD2 (5 bases each). Input material: whole blood. The sequence derives from an adult who was a healthcare worker with PCR-confirmed SARS-CoV-2 infection or an uninfected control (not recorded which). The CDR3 region is CASSPLSGTIRYF. The CDR3 DNA follows: TGTGCCAGCAGTCCCCTATCCGGGACCATAAGGTACTTC.